This TCR beta chain originates from a study of shared clonotypes between healthy human individuals. For the study at large: Donor composition was a couple of women and three men, aged 18 to 49. Broader study findings: It was anticipated that sequencing depth would influence how many clonotypes donors shared.

How the authors handled the data: Filtering was not the same, since immunoSEQ gave junction-only sequences without quality scores. Profiled with immunoSEQ multiplex PCR; TCRdb holds only in-frame clones, not every one. V, J and clone size are taken as reported in that table, and D and trimming were inferred from the DNA itself. This sample has 1.5 million to 2.5 million clones, with about 94% found just once. As for this clone: The antigen is not known.

CD8 cells classed as naive were CD45RO-negative and positively selected for CCR7, excluding terminally differentiated effector memory CD45RA+ cells. Sequenced material: naive CD8+ T cells sorted from blood. The sequence derives from a man younger than 35 in good health.

CDR3 DNA: TGTGCCATCAGTGAGTCTGAAGGGAGGGAGCCCCAGCATTTT. Its protein is CAISESEGREPQHF. J is TRBJ1-5 and V is TRBV10-3; D is ambiguous. The V end lost 0 bases, the J end lost 8 bases, and 11 bases lay between the germline ends. Germline V gene lookup returns CDR1 ENHRY and CDR2 SYGVKD. The CDR3 is 14 residues long.